The next 24 T cell receptor beta chains were all read from a single sample in a study of T cell changes during pregnancy in multiple sclerosis. The repertoire was sequenced with immunoSEQ multiplex PCR; TCRdb's copy has only in-frame clones and lacks some. The sample includes approximately 89,000 clones, less than 95% of them seen just once. Material: peripheral blood, obtained in the third trimester of pregnancy. The receptors derive from a female donor with multiple sclerosis, enrolled in a pregnancy study.

J is TRBJ1-1 and V is TRBV7-9, with D possibly being TRBD1 (6 bases). Trimming took 1 base from V and 1 from J, leaving 10 bases between them. The CDR3 covers 15 residues. CDR1 is SEHNR and CDR2 is FQNEAQ in the germline V gene (reference sequence). The CDR3 bases are TGTGCCAGCAGCTTAGAAGGACAGAAGAACACTGAAGCTTTCTTT. Its protein is CASSLEGQKNTEAFF. Supplemented by reference TRBV7-9 and TRBJ1-1, the full variable domain reads DTGVSQNPRHKITKRGQNVTFRCDPISEHNRLYWYRQTLGQGPEFLTYFQNEAQLEKSRLLSDRFSAERPKGSFSTLEIQRTEQGDSAMYLCASSLEGQKNTEAFFGQGTRLTVV.

The chain combines TRBV6-6 with TRBJ1-1; TRBD1 matches 7 bases. The germline gives CDR1 MNHNY, CDR2 SVGAGI (reference sequence). The CDR3 consists of 15 residues. V was clipped by 8 bases and J by 6 bases; unmatched bases: 15. The CDR3 DNA sequence: TGTGCCAGCCGAGCCAGACAGGGTATTATGGCTGAAGCTTTCTTT. Translating it yields CASRARQGIMAEAFF.

CDR3: CASIYRLGREDTIYF. The CDR3 region has the DNA TGTGCCAGCATATACAGGTTGGGCAGGGAGGACACCATATATTTT. V gene TRBV11-2 combines with J gene TRBJ1-3; a weak D match, TRBD1 (5 bases). The CDR3 is 15 residues long. Germline lookup yields CDR1 SGHAT and CDR2 FQNNGV. Trimming shortened V by 7 bases and J by 8 bases, and 21 bases separated the two germline ends.

This clone was recorded once. This chain uses TRBV19 with TRBJ1-2, with 10 bases aligning to TRBD1. Trimming removed 10 bases from V and 4 bases from J; junction bases left unmatched: 6. The CDR3 contains 13 residues. Germline-derived CDR1 and CDR2 are LNHDA and SQIVND (reference sequence). CDR3 protein: CATSGQGTYGYTF. In nucleotides, the CDR3 is TGTGCCACCTCGGGACAGGGGACCTATGGCTACACCTTC. The whole variable domain, filled in from reference TRBV19 and TRBJ1-2, reads DGGITQSPKYLFRKEGQNVTLSCEQNLNHDAMYWYRQDPGQGLRLIYYSQIVNDFQKGDIAEGYSVSREKKESFPLTVTSAQKNPTAFYLCATSGQGTYGYTFGSGTRLTVV.

The CDR3 DNA sequence: TGTGCCAGCAGGGTTACAGGGTCCAGTGGAAACACCATATATTTT. Protein product: CASRVTGSSGNTIYF. The genes are TRBV2 and TRBJ1-3, with a tentative D call TRBD1 (6 bases). Germline CDR1 SNHLY, CDR2 FYNNEI. The V end lost 6 bases, the J end lost 3 bases, and 15 bases lay between the germline ends. This CDR3 is 15 amino acids long.

This clone was counted once. One end of the junction is discordant with germline, which a read error may explain. The chain links TRBV5-1 to TRBJ2-7; D unclear. The CDR3 spans 12 residues. The germline V gene has CDR1 SGHRS and CDR2 YFSETQ. Here the CDR3 reads CASRLFSHEQYF. CDR3 bases: TGCGCCAGCAGGTTATTCTCCCACGAGCAGTACTTC.

The gene calls are TRBV7-6 and TRBJ2-7; 12 nucleotides match TRBD2. CDR1 and CDR2 from the germline V gene are SGHVS and FNYEAQ. Trimming at V came to 1 base and at J to 5 bases, leaving 6 bases not matched to a gene. The CDR3 has 16 residues. CDR3 amino acids: CASSLETSGGIHEQYF. The CDR3 DNA reads as TGTGCCAGCAGCTTAGAGACTAGCGGGGGAATCCACGAGCAGTACTTC.

J is TRBJ1-5 and V is TRBV7-8, with a possible D match to TRBD1 (5 bases). Germline CDR1 and CDR2: SGHVS and FQNEAQ. The CDR3 is made up of 15 amino acids. V shed 3 bases and J shed 3 bases, with 12 bases lying between them. This CDR3 reads CASSLRWGPNQPQHF. The CDR3 DNA is TGTGCCAGCAGCTTGAGGTGGGGCCCCAATCAGCCCCAGCATTTT.

The chain carries TRBV7-6 and TRBJ1-4; 7 nucleotides align to TRBD1. The CDR3 runs to 15 residues. The V gene end was trimmed by 4 bases and the J gene end by 5 bases; junction bases not matched to a gene: 7. The V gene's germline CDR1 is SGHVS and CDR2 FNYEAQ. Here the CDR3 reads CASSSSGTVNEKLFF. CDR3 nucleotide sequence: TGTGCCAGCAGCTCCTCCGGGACAGTAAATGAAAAACTGTTTTTT.

The J gene is TRBJ1-1, the V gene TRBV15; maybe TRBD1 (6 bases). Trimming shortened V by 0 bases and J by 0 bases, and 11 bases separated the two germline ends. The CDR3 sequence is 16 residues long. CDR1 is LNHNV, CDR2 YYDKDF, per germline (reference sequence). The chain's CDR3 is CATSRDATGMNTEAFF. As DNA, the CDR3 is TGTGCCACCAGCAGAGATGCGACAGGAATGAACACTGAAGCTTTCTTT.

This clone was detected only once. V usage is TRBV19 and J usage is TRBJ2-5, with 7 bases fitting TRBD2. The germline V gene encodes CDR1 LNHDA and CDR2 SQIVND (reference sequence). The CDR3 is 15 amino acids. V dropped 1 base and J dropped 1; count of bases not matched to a gene: 3. CDR3 in amino acids: CASSIGRGVQETQYF. The DNA for the CDR3 is TGTGCCAGTAGTATAGGCCGGGGGGTCCAAGAGACCCAGTACTTC.

CDR3 loop: CASSLVGQGSSYEQYF. The CDR3 DNA follows: TGTGCCAGCAGCTTGGTCGGGCAGGGGAGCTCCTACGAGCAGTACTTC. The V and J genes are TRBV5-6 and TRBJ2-7; the D gene is possibly TRBD1 (6 bases). V lost 0 bases and J 0 bases, leaving 13 bases between the germline ends. This CDR3 spans 16 amino acids. The germline V gene has CDR1 SGHDT and CDR2 YYEEEE.

This clone showed up just once. The J gene is TRBJ2-3, the V gene TRBV19; 8 bases are shared with TRBD2. Looked up from germline, CDR1 is LNHDA and CDR2 is SQIVND (reference sequence). CDR3 length equals 16 residues. The V and J ends lost 4 bases and 0 bases, in that order; junction bases with no gene match: 6. The CDR3: CASSSGGTPSTDTQYF. Written as DNA, the CDR3 is TGTGCCAGTAGTAGCGGGGGGACCCCTAGCACAGATACGCAGTATTTT.

V gene TRBV9 combines with J gene TRBJ2-1, with TRBD2 identical over 7 bases. Trimming took 4 bases from V and 3 from J; bases not matched to a gene: 13. Germline V gives CDR1 SGDLS, CDR2 YYNGEE. The CDR3 covers 17 residues. The CDR3 DNA follows: TGTGCCAGCAGCTTTAGAGCAGGGCCGGGAGGCTACAATGAGCAGTTCTTC. This sequence encodes CASSFRAGPGGYNEQFF.

J is TRBJ2-7 and V is TRBV9; TRBD1 might be the D (6 bases). The V and J ends lost 3 bases and 3 bases respectively, with 13 bases between them. CDR1 SGDLS and CDR2 YYNGEE come from the germline V gene. The CDR3 is made up of 14 amino acids. CDR3 coding DNA: TGTGCCAGCAGCGCAACGGACAGCCGCTACGAGCAGTACTTC. It is translated as CASSATDSRYEQYF.

The V and J genes are TRBV10-3 and TRBJ1-1; 7 bases are a match to TRBD1. Germline loops: CDR1 ENHRY, CDR2 SYGVKD. J lost 7 bases, V lost 6 bases, and 2 bases had no gene match. CDR3 length equals 11 residues. The CDR3 nucleotides are TGTGCCATCAGACAGGGGTATGAAGCTTTCTTT. Its translation is CAIRQGYEAFF.

This rearrangement joins TRBV6-1 to TRBJ2-5; a weak D match, TRBD2 (5 bases). Trimming took 9 bases from V and 3 from J, leaving 8 bases between them. This CDR3 spans 11 amino acids. Germline CDR1 MNHNS, CDR2 SASEGT. The CDR3 is CASAGEETQYF. The CDR3 DNA reads TGTGCCAGTGCCGGGGAAGAGACCCAGTACTTC.

The rearrangement uses TRBV7-9 and TRBJ2-7; 7 bases fit TRBD1. CDR3 size: 15 residues. The ends lost 1 base at V and 0 bases at J; junction bases unmatched: 3. Germline lookup yields CDR1 SEHNR and CDR2 FQNEAQ (reference sequence). CDR3 sequence: CASSLVQGTSYEQYF. CDR3 in DNA: TGTGCCAGCAGCTTAGTACAGGGGACCTCCTACGAGCAGTACTTC.

The chain joins TRBV7-2 to TRBJ2-1, with 9 bases that match TRBD1. J lost 7 bases, V lost 1 base, and 8 bases had no gene match. Germline V gene lookup returns CDR1 SGHTA and CDR2 FQGNSA. This CDR3 contains 16 residues. The CDR3 is CASSLVPGQGGNEQFF. In DNA, the CDR3 is TGTGCCAGCAGCTTAGTACCGGGACAGGGCGGTAATGAGCAGTTCTTC.

This clone was seen a single time. The chain is built from TRBV9 and TRBJ2-2; D is unresolved. In germline, CDR1 is SGDLS, CDR2 YYNGEE. V gave up 0 bases and J gave up 2 bases, with 8 bases separating them. This CDR3 has 15 amino acids. DNA of the CDR3: TGTGCCAGCAGCGTAGTCCCGGGTAACACCGGGGAGCTGTTTTTT. It specifies CASSVVPGNTGELFF.

This chain joins TRBV6-1 and TRBJ1-1; D possibly corresponds to TRBD1 (5 bases). Germline V CDR1 and CDR2: MNHNS, SASEGT. V lost 6 bases and J 4 bases, leaving 12 bases between the germline ends. This CDR3 is 13 amino acids long. In nucleotides, the CDR3 is TGTGCCAGCAGGACGGGGGTGAGCACTGAAGCTTTCTTT. It yields the protein CASRTGVSTEAFF.

The V gene is TRBV5-4, the J gene TRBJ2-7, with 8 positions matching TRBD1. Per germline, CDR1 SGHNT and CDR2 YYREEE (reference sequence). The CDR3 spans 15 residues. With V trimmed by 6 bases and J by 1 base, 9 bases remained unmatched. CDR3 nucleotide sequence: TGTGCCAGCACCCGAGGACAGGGAACATCCTACGAGCAGTACTTC. Protein sequence: CASTRGQGTSYEQYF.

This rearrangement joins TRBV11-2 to TRBJ2-5; D may be TRBD2 (5 bases). The V end was cut by 4 bases, the J end by 5 bases, with 11 bases between. Looked up from germline, CDR1 is SGHAT and CDR2 is FQNNGV. CDR3 length: 13 amino acids. CDR3 in DNA: TGTGCCAGCAGCTACTTCCAGCGGGAGACCCAGTACTTC. Protein product: CASSYFQRETQYF.

This clone was picked up one time. The chain joins TRBV2 to TRBJ1-2, with 11 bases identical to TRBD1. This CDR3 region has 17 residues. Germline values: CDR1 SNHLY, CDR2 FYNNEI. V lost 4 bases, J lost 6 bases, and 13 bases stayed unmatched. In nucleotides, the CDR3 is TGTGCCAGCAGTGCCCCCTCCGGGACAGGGGGGCCACATGGCTACACCTTC. Translation: CASSAPSGTGGPHGYTF.